This TCR beta chain derives from a study of T-cell memory formation after mild COVID-19. Trimming shortened V by 2 bases and J by 6 bases, and 10 bases separated the two germline ends. The CDR3 totals 12 residues. Germline V CDR1 and CDR2: DFQATT, SNEGSKA (reference sequence). This clonotype has more than one count but fewer than ten. TCRdb passed the 5' RACE reads through MiXCR, listing each CDR3 protein once. The sample lists roughly 280,000 distinct CDR3 sequences, under 20% occurring once. The source material was PBMCs or a T cell subset sorted from them (not recorded which). The chain is built from TRBV20-1 and TRBJ1-2; D uncertain. This clonotype originated in a man between 18 and 29 years old who had mild COVID-19 (a few samples of this study predate the infection). Cell type and time point are not known. CDR3 sequence: CSARSAGDGYTF. CDR3 sequence (DNA): TGCAGTGCTAGAAGTGCGGGCGATGGCTACACCTTC.